Below, 9 T cell receptor beta chains from the same sample are listed, as sequenced in a study of cytomegalovirus exposure and HLA in healthy donors. PCR primers comprised 60 Vbeta and 13 Jbeta primers. Using immunoSEQ multiplex PCR, the repertoire was profiled, and TCRdb retains in-frame clones only, with some absent. The sample holds roughly 190,000 clones; about four fifths are singletons and the top ten take 1.7%. The sequencing sample was made of PBMCs. The source is a woman aged 18 to 35 in good health and CMV-seronegative.

The chain combines TRBV5-6 with TRBJ2-1; TRBD1 aligns across 9 bases. CDR3 length equals 12 residues. V dropped 4 bases and J dropped 9; count of bases not matched to a gene: 2. CDR1 and CDR2 (germline): SGHDT, YYEEEE. The CDR3 here is CASSQTGGEQFF. The CDR3 DNA reads as TGTGCCAGCAGCCAGACAGGGGGTGAGCAGTTCTTC.

The rearrangement links TRBV28 to TRBJ1-2; 11 bases agree with TRBD1. The CDR3 sequence is 15 residues long. Germline loops: CDR1 MDHEN, CDR2 SYDVKM. The junction had 5 bases not matched to a gene; V was cut back by 4 bases and J by 4 bases. The CDR3 DNA reads TGTGCCAGCAGTTCCCCGGGGACAGGGGGCTATGGCTACACCTTC. Encoded protein: CASSSPGTGGYGYTF.

The chain carries TRBV10-3 and TRBJ1-1; a weak D match, TRBD1 (6 bases). The germline gives CDR1 ENHRY, CDR2 SYGVKD. The V and J ends lost 0 bases and 3 bases respectively, with 11 bases between them. The CDR3 is made up of 15 amino acids. The CDR3: CAISESLDSDTEAFF. Written as DNA, the CDR3 is TGTGCCATCAGTGAGTCCTTGGACAGCGACACTGAAGCTTTCTTT.

V gene TRBV28 combines with J gene TRBJ1-3, with TRBD1 matching 7 bases. The junction had 4 bases not matched to a gene; V was cut back by 6 bases and J by 2 bases. The germline gives CDR1 MDHEN, CDR2 SYDVKM. This CDR3 has 14 residues. The CDR3 region has the DNA TGTGCCAGCAGCTGGGGACAGACTGGAAACACCATATATTTT. Its protein is CASSWGQTGNTIYF.

The V gene is TRBV7-8, the J gene TRBJ2-1, with D possibly matching TRBD2 (5 bases). The CDR3 runs to 12 residues. Deletions cut 9 bases from V and 10 bases from J, with 16 bases between. Germline V gene lookup returns CDR1 SGHVS and CDR2 FQNEAQ. The CDR3 reads CASVQAGGEQFF. The CDR3 DNA follows: TGTGCCAGTGTGCAGGCGGGCGGGGAGCAGTTCTTC.

Regarding this clone: The junction and the germline gene differ at one end; a read error may be behind it. The V and J genes are TRBV27 and TRBJ1-2; TRBD1 matches 9 bases. The CDR3 spans 15 residues. Germline CDR1 reads MNHEY; CDR2 reads SMNVEV (reference sequence). For the CDR3, the DNA is TGTGCCAGCAGTAAACGGGGACAGGGCCACTATGGCCACACCTTC. This codes for CASSKRGQGHYGHTF.

The chain links TRBV12-5 to TRBJ1-1; 9 bases are a match to TRBD1. The length of the CDR3 is 15 residues. Germline-derived CDR1 and CDR2 are LGHNT and FRNRAP. J was trimmed by 4 bases and V by 5 bases; bases with no gene match: 8. The CDR3 region has the DNA TGTGCTAGTGGTACGGACAGGGGTTGGAGCACTGAAGCTTTCTTT. Its translation: CASGTDRGWSTEAFF.

This clone was observed a few times. The chain combines TRBV4-1 with TRBJ2-6; 13 bases agree with TRBD2. The germline gives CDR1 MGHRA, CDR2 YSYEKL. V lost 1 base and J lost 1; bases outside the gene matches: 4. The CDR3 length is 19 residues. The DNA of the CDR3 is TGCGCCAGCAGCCAAGGGACTAGCGGGAGCACGTCTGGGGCCAACGTCCTGACTTTC. It encodes CASSQGTSGSTSGANVLTF.

The V call is TRBV5-4, the J call TRBJ2-1; D possibly corresponds to TRBD2 (7 bases). CDR1 is SGHNT, CDR2 YYREEE, per germline (reference sequence). CDR3 size: 15 residues. Trimming left V 0 bases short and J 3 bases short, with 10 bases between. CDR3 region: CASSLGGGGYNEQFF. The CDR3 DNA sequence: TGTGCCAGCAGCTTGGGGGGAGGGGGCTACAATGAGCAGTTCTTC.